This T cell receptor (beta chain) emerged from a study of graft-versus-host responses after intestinal transplantation. For the study at large: Recipients obtained multivisceral, liver-intestinal, or isolated intestinal transplants. For two to three years after anti-thymocyte globulin induction, all recipients took tacrolimus and steroids. Study-wide points: There were GvH clones found in recipient marrow, and some of them appeared first in ileum or blood.

The CDR3 runs to 15 residues. Germline-derived CDR1 and CDR2 are SGDLS and YYNGEE. V shed 6 bases, J shed 3 bases, and the junction held 8 bases outside the gene matches. Profiling relied on immunoSEQ multiplex PCR, and the TCRdb table lists in-frame clones only, not all of them. The sample shows fewer than 6,500 clones, about 80% of them seen only once. Intraepithelial and lamina propria lymphocytes were released after the graft tissue was processed. Comment on this clone: The target antigen is unknown.

Sequencing used ileum tissue, obtained approximately 220 days after intestinal transplant. The chain carries TRBV9 and TRBJ1-4; 7 nucleotides align to TRBD1. This clonotype originated in a human patient who received an intestinal transplant, so some T cells may come from the graft donor. CDR3 protein: CASTKEGAANEKLFF. The CDR3 coding sequence is TGTGCCAGCACCAAGGAGGGGGCAGCTAATGAAAAACTGTTTTTT.